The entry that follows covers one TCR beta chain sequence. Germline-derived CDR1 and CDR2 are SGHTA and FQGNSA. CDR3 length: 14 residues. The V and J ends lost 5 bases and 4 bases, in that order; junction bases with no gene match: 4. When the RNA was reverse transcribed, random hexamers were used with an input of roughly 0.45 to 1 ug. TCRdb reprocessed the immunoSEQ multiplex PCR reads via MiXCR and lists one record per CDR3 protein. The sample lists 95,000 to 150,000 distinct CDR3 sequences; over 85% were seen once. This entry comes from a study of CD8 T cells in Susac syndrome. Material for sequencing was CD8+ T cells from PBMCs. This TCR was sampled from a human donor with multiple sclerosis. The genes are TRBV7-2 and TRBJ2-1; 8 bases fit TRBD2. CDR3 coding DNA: TGTGCCAGCAGCCCGGGACTAGGTTACAATGAGCAGTTCTTC. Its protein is CASSPGLGYNEQFF.